This entry features one T cell receptor (beta chain) sequence. This specimen comes from a study of T cell changes during pregnancy in multiple sclerosis. The J segment lost 5 bases and the V segment lost 8 bases, leaving 9 bases of the junction unmatched. Germline lookup yields CDR1 SGHKS and CDR2 YYEKEE (reference sequence). CDR3 size: 13 residues. The table came from immunoSEQ multiplex PCR; TCRdb's copy has only in-frame clones and leaves some out. Among tens of thousands of clones listed, approximately 92% were seen once. The sequence was obtained from a female donor with multiple sclerosis, enrolled in a pregnancy study. The rearrangement joins TRBV5-5 to TRBJ2-7, with TRBD1 identical over 8 bases. Sample: CD4+ T cells from peripheral blood mononuclear cells, taken in the third trimester of pregnancy. CDR3 nucleotide sequence: TGTGCCAGTAAAGACAGGGGAGGCCACGAGCAGTACTTC. As protein: CASKDRGGHEQYF.